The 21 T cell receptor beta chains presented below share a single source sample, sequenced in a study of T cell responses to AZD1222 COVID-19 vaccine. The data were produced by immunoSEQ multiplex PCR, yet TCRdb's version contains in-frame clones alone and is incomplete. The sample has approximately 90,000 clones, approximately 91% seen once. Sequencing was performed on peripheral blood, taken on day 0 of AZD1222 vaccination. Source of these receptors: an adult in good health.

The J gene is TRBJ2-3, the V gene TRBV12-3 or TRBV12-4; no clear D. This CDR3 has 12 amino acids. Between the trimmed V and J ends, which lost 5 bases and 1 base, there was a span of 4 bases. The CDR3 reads CASSHRTDTQYF. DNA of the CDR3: TGTGCCAGCAGTCACCGCACAGATACGCAGTATTTT.

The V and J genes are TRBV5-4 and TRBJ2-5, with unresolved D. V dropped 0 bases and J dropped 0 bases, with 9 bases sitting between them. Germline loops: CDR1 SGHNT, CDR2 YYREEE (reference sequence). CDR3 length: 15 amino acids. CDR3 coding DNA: TGTGCCAGCAGCTTGGGGGCCTCCAACCAAGAGACCCAGTACTTC. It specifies CASSLGASNQETQYF.

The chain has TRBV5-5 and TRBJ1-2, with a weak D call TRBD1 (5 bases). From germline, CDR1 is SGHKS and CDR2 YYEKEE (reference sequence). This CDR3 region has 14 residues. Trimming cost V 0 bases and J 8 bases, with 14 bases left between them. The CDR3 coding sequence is TGTGCCAGCAGCTTGGATGGGGCCCCTTACGGCTACACCTTC. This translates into CASSLDGAPYGYTF.

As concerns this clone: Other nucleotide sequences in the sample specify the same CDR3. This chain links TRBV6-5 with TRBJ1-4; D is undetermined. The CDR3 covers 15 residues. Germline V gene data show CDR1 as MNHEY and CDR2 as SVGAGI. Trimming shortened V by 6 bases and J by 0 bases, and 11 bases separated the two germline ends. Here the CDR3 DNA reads TGTGCCAGCAGCCCCGGGCCTGCAACTAATGAAAAACTGTTTTTT. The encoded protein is CASSPGPATNEKLFF.

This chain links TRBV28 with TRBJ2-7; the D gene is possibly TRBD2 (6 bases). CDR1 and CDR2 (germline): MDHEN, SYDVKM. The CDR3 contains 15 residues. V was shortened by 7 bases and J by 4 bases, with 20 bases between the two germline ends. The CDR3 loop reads CASTPRGREDYEQYF. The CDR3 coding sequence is TGTGCCAGCACCCCGCGGGGCAGGGAGGATTACGAGCAGTACTTC.

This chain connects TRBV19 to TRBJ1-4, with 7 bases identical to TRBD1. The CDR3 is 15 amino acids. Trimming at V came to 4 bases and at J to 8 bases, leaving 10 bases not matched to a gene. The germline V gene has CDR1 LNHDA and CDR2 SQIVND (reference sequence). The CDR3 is CASSTSWTGGEKLFF. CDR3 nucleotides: TGTGCCAGTAGTACCTCATGGACAGGTGGGGAAAAACTGTTTTTT.

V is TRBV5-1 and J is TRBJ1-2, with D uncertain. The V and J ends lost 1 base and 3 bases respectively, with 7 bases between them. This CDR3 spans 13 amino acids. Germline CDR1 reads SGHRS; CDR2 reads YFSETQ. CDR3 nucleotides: TGCGCCAGCAGCTTGAATCCAGACTATGGCTACACCTTC. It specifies CASSLNPDYGYTF.

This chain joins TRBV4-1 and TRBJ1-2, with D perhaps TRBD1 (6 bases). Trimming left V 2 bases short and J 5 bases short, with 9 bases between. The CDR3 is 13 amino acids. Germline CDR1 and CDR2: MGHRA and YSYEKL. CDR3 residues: CASSQTQGYGYTF. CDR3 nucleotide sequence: TGCGCCAGCAGCCAAACACAGGGATATGGCTACACCTTC.

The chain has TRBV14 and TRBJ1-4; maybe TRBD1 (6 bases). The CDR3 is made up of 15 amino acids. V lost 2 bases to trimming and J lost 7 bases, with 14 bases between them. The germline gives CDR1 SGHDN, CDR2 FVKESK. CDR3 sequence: CASSQTGYSAEKLFF. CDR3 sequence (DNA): TGTGCCAGCAGCCAAACAGGGTATAGTGCTGAAAAACTGTTTTTT.

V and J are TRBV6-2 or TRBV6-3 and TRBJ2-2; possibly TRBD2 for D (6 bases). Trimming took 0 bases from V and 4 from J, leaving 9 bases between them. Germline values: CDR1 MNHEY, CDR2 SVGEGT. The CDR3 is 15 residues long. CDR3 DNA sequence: TGTGCCAGCAGTTACTCCCAGGAGGGCACCGGGGAGCTGTTTTTT. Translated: CASSYSQEGTGELFF.

CDR3 protein: CASSATGELFF. The CDR3 DNA reads as TGTGCCAGCAGCGCCACCGGGGAGCTGTTTTTT. The gene calls are TRBV3-1 (or the pseudogene TRBV3-2) and TRBJ2-2, with D hard to call. The germline V gene encodes CDR1 LGHDT and CDR2 YNNKEL (reference sequence). The CDR3 contains 11 residues. The V and J ends lost 5 bases and 4 bases respectively, with 2 bases between them.

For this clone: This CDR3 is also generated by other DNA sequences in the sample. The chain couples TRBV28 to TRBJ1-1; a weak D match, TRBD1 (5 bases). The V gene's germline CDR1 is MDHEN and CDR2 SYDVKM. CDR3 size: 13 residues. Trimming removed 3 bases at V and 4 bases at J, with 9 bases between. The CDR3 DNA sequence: TGTGCCAGCAGTTTTCTGGGGGGCACTGAAGCTTTCTTT. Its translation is CASSFLGGTEAFF. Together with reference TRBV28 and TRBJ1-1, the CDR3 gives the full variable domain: DVKVTQSSRYLVKRTGEKVFLECVQDMDHENMFWYRQDPGLGLRLIYFSYDVKMKEKGDIPEGYSVSREKKERFSLILESASTNQTSMYLCASSFLGGTEAFFGQGTRLTVV.

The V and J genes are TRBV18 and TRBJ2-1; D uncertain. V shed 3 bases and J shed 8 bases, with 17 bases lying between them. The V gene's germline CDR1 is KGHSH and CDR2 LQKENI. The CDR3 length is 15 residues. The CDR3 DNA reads TGTGCCAGCTCACCGGGCTTCGGAAGCGAAGATGAGCAGTTCTTC. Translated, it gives CASSPGFGSEDEQFF.

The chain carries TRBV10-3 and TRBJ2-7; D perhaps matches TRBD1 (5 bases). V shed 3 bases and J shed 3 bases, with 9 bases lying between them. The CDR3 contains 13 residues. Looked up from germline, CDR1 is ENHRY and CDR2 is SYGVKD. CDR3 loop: CAISDRQYYEQYF. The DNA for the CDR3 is TGTGCCATCAGTGATAGACAGTACTACGAGCAGTACTTC.

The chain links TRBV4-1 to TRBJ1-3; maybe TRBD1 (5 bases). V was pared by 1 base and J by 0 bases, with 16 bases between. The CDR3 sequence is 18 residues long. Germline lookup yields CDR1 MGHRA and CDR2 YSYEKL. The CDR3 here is CASSQASLTGVSGNTIYF. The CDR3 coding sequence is TGCGCCAGCAGCCAAGCGTCCCTGACGGGGGTCTCTGGAAACACCATATATTTT.

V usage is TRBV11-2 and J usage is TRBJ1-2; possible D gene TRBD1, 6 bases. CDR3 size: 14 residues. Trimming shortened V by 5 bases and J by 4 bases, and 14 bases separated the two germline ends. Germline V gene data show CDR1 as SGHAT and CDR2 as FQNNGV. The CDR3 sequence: CASSRGPRGYGYTF. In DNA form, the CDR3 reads TGTGCCAGCAGCCGGGGGCCTCGCGGCTATGGCTACACCTTC.

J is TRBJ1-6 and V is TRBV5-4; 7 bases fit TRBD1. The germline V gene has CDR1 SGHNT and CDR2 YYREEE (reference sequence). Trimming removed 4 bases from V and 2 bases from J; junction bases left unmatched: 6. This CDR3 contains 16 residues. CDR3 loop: CASSRDRLPYNSPLHF. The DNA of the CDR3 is TGTGCCAGCAGCAGGGACAGATTGCCCTATAATTCACCCCTCCACTTT. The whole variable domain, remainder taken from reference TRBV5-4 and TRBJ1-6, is ETGVTQSPTHLIKTRGQQVTLRCSSQSGHNTVSWYQQALGQGPQFIFQYYREEENGRGNFPPRFSGLQFPNYSSELNVNALELDDSALYLCASSRDRLPYNSPLHFGNGTRLTVT.

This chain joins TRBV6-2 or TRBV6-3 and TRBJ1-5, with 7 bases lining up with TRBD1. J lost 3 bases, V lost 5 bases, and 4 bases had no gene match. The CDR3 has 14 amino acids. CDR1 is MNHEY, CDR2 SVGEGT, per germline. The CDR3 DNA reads TGTGCCAGCAGTAACAGGGGATCCAATCAGCCCCAGCATTTT. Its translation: CASSNRGSNQPQHF.

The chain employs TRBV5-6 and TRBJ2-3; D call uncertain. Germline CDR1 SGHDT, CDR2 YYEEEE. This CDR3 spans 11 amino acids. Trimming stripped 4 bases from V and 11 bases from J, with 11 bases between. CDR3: CASSLGSRQYF. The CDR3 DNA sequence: TGTGCCAGCAGCCTCGGGTCAAGGCAGTATTTT.

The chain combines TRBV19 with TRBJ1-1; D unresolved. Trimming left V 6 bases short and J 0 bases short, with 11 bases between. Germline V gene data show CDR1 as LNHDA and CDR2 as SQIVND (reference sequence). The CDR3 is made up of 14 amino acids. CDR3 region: CASSPDPVNTEAFF. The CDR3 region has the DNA TGTGCCAGTAGCCCTGATCCGGTGAACACTGAAGCTTTCTTT.

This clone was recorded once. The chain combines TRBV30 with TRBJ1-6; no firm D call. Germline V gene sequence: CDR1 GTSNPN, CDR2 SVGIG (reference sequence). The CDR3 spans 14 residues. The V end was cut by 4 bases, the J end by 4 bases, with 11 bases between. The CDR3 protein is CAWMAGSYNSPLHF. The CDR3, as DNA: TGTGCCTGGATGGCAGGCTCTTATAATTCACCCCTCCACTTT.